This TCR beta chain was sequenced for a study of post-analysis software for immune sequencing data. As for the study in general: Recorded disease courses covered relapsing-remitting, secondary progressive and progressive-relapsing multiple sclerosis. Some patients had no subtype annotation.

Remarks on this clonotype: The antigen remains undetermined.

General study results and limits: Versus controls, multiple sclerosis patients showed significantly lower diversity (normalized Chao1). Clustering by F measure revealed strong co-clustering among samples prepared together in one batch.

The TCR beta cDNA libraries contained unique molecular identifiers. A single record per CDR3 protein comes from TCRdb applying MiXCR to the PCR reads. This sample has fewer than 550,000 distinct CDR3 sequences, with roughly 34% found just once. This clonotype was sampled from a girl under 18 with multiple sclerosis. Source material: blood.

The CDR3 is CASSQMGGEETQYF. CDR3 sequence (DNA): TGCGCCAGCAGCCAAATGGGGGGGGAAGAGACCCAGTACTTC. This chain connects TRBV4-1 to TRBJ2-5, with 7 bases aligning to TRBD2. V gave up 2 bases and J gave up 3 bases; unmatched junction bases: 3. The CDR3 runs 14 residues. CDR1 is MGHRA, CDR2 YSYEKL, per germline.